This TCR beta chain was observed in a study of shared clonotypes between healthy human individuals. CDR3 length: 14 amino acids. Germline V gene data show CDR1 as SGDLS and CDR2 as YYNGEE. V shed 4 bases and J shed 4 bases, with 11 bases lying between them. TCRdb's table, derived via immunoSEQ multiplex PCR, lists solely in-frame clones and lacks some. Of 400,000 to 550,000 clones in the sample, around 80% are singletons; the top ten hold approximately 12%. V and J are TRBV9 and TRBJ1-4; D is unresolved. The sequence came from a woman aged 40 to 49 in good health. Some clones in this sample may be carry-over from other donors' samples. What was sequenced was PBMCs. The CDR3 DNA sequence: TGTGCCAGCAGCTCGGACGGGGTTAATGAAAAACTGTTTTTT. Its translation: CASSSDGVNEKLFF.